What follows are 32 T cell receptor beta chains derived from one specimen sequenced in a study of vaccination effects on CD4 cells after COVID-19. Which antigens these TCRs recognize remains unknown. Sequencing was performed with immunoSEQ multiplex PCR; in TCRdb, only in-frame clones are kept and a portion is missing. The table records about 57,000 clones, approximately 80% of them present only once. With more than nine days of culture completed, CD4+ T cells were isolated. BNT162b2 vaccine or mRNA-1273 vaccine was given to participants in two doses. The sample was CD4+ T cells from PBMCs cultured without peptide, taken after COVID-19 vaccination. The receptors were gathered from a human donor who received a COVID-19 vaccine.

J is TRBJ2-7 and V is TRBV18, with TRBD1 as a possible D gene (6 bases). The length of the CDR3 is 13 residues. Per germline, CDR1 KGHSH and CDR2 LQKENI. Trimming removed 5 bases at V and 0 bases at J, with 8 bases between. The DNA for the CDR3 is TGTGCCAGCTCATTGGACAGCTCCTACGAGCAGTACTTC. This codes for CASSLDSSYEQYF.

This chain links TRBV6-5 with TRBJ2-7; 7 nucleotides match TRBD1. Germline V gives CDR1 MNHEY, CDR2 SVGAGI. This CDR3 region has 14 residues. The V gene end was trimmed by 6 bases and the J gene end by 1 base; junction bases not matched to a gene: 6. The CDR3 is CASRGQTNSYEQYF. CDR3 coding DNA: TGTGCCAGCAGGGGACAGACTAATTCCTACGAGCAGTACTTC.

This clone was seen only a few times. This chain connects TRBV6-1 to TRBJ1-4; D not certain. The CDR3 runs to 13 residues. From germline, CDR1 is MNHNS and CDR2 SASEGT. The ends were cut back, 3 bases at V and 8 bases at J, with 10 bases in the middle. In nucleotides, the CDR3 is TGTGCCAGCAGTGACAGACAAGACGAAAAACTGTTTTTT. This codes for CASSDRQDEKLFF.

This clone was found a few times. This chain connects TRBV4-2 to TRBJ2-3; 8 nucleotides match TRBD2. J lost 6 bases, V lost 0 bases, and 11 bases had no gene match. Germline V CDR1 and CDR2: LGHNA, YNFKEQ. The length of the CDR3 is 17 residues. For the CDR3, the DNA is TGTGCCAGCAGCCAAGATCCGGGGCGGGGGGTAGATGATACGCAGTATTTT. Protein product: CASSQDPGRGVDDTQYF.

The J gene is TRBJ1-3, the V gene TRBV5-1, with D possibly matching TRBD1 (5 bases). This CDR3 spans 16 amino acids. Germline loops: CDR1 SGHRS, CDR2 YFSETQ. Trimming took off 4 bases at V and 0 bases at J, with 14 bases between the two ends. The CDR3 bases are TGCGCCAGCAGCCCCGACAGCCCGAGCTCTGGAAACACCATATATTTT. Its protein product is CASSPDSPSSGNTIYF. Using reference TRBV5-1 and TRBJ1-3 for the parts outside the CDR3, the full variable domain is KAGVTQTPRYLIKTRGQQVTLSCSPISGHRSVSWYQQTPGQGLQFLFEYFSETQRNKGNFPGRFSGRQFSNSRSEMNVSTLELGDSALYLCASSPDSPSSGNTIYFGEGSWLTVV.

The table lists this clone with a few counts. The V gene is TRBV6-5, the J gene TRBJ2-7, with 8 bases lining up with TRBD2. The CDR3 has 15 residues. Germline values: CDR1 MNHEY, CDR2 SVGAGI. With V trimmed by 3 bases and J by 2 bases, 6 bases remained unmatched. Here the CDR3 reads CASSYPGRGTYEQYF. CDR3 DNA sequence: TGTGCCAGCAGTTATCCCGGGAGGGGGACCTACGAGCAGTACTTC.

V is TRBV29-1 and J is TRBJ1-1; unclear D gene. V shed 4 bases and J shed 2 bases, with 11 bases lying between them. Per the germline V gene, CDR1 is SQVTM and CDR2 is ANQGSEA. The CDR3 runs to 13 residues. CDR3 loop: CSVGSLINTEAFF. The CDR3, as DNA: TGCAGCGTTGGGTCTTTAATCAACACTGAAGCTTTCTTT.

The V and J genes are TRBV15 and TRBJ1-4; D unresolved. Trimming cost V 0 bases and J 5 bases, with 13 bases left between them. CDR3 length: 16 amino acids. From germline, CDR1 is LNHNV and CDR2 YYDKDF (reference sequence). The CDR3: CATSRDRPGRNEKLFF. The CDR3 coding sequence is TGTGCCACCAGCAGAGATAGGCCAGGAAGGAATGAAAAACTGTTTTTT. The entire variable domain, with the rest obtained from reference TRBV15 and TRBJ1-4, is as follows: DAMVIQNPRYQVTQFGKPVTLSCSQTLNHNVMYWYQQKSSQAPKLLFHYYDKDFNNEADTPDNFQSRRPNTSFCFLDIRSPGLGDTAMYLCATSRDRPGRNEKLFFGSGTQLSVL.

The chain couples TRBV13 to TRBJ2-7; 7 bases map to TRBD1. This CDR3 is built from 14 residues. Germline-derived CDR1 and CDR2 are PRHDT and FYEKMQ (reference sequence). V shed 5 bases, J shed 2 bases, and the junction held 6 bases outside the gene matches. The CDR3 DNA is TGTGCCAGCAGCGAACCGAGGGGGCCCTACGAGCAGTACTTC. Protein: CASSEPRGPYEQYF.

The chain links TRBV10-3 to TRBJ1-1; perhaps TRBD1 as D (6 bases). Germline CDR1 reads ENHRY; CDR2 reads SYGVKD. The CDR3 extends over 13 amino acids. V was pared by 5 bases and J by 7 bases, with 14 bases between. The CDR3 bases are TGTGCCATCAGTTTTGTTGGGGGACATGAAGCTTTCTTT. It encodes CAISFVGGHEAFF.

The J gene is TRBJ1-1, the V gene TRBV7-8; D remains unclear. V was shortened by 3 bases and J by 0 bases, with 8 bases between the two germline ends. CDR1 and CDR2 (germline): SGHVS, FQNEAQ. This CDR3 spans 14 amino acids. CDR3 DNA sequence: TGTGCCAGCAGCTTTAGCGGTCTGAACACTGAAGCTTTCTTT. The encoded protein is CASSFSGLNTEAFF.

In DNA form, the CDR3 reads TGTGCCAGCAGCACCCTGGGTAATGAGCAGTTCTTC. Translating it yields CASSTLGNEQFF. This chain uses TRBV3-1 (or the pseudogene TRBV3-2) with TRBJ2-1; D is undetermined. Germline CDR1 reads LGHDT; CDR2 reads YNNKEL (reference sequence). Trimming left V 5 bases short and J 7 bases short, with 9 bases between. This CDR3 has 12 amino acids.

V is TRBV19 and J is TRBJ1-5, with D possibly matching TRBD1 (5 bases). The V and J ends lost 5 bases and 4 bases respectively, with 15 bases between them. The CDR3 is 15 amino acids. CDR1 LNHDA and CDR2 SQIVND come from the germline V gene (reference sequence). The CDR3 spells CASSRFQGDNQPQHF. The CDR3 nucleotides read TGTGCCAGTAGTCGCTTTCAGGGAGATAATCAGCCCCAGCATTTT.

The chain recombines TRBV9 with TRBJ2-2, with 15 positions matching TRBD2. Germline trimming cut 4 bases from V and 5 bases from J; bases unmatched to any gene: 12. Germline V gene data show CDR1 as SGDLS and CDR2 as YYNGEE. The CDR3 length is 19 residues. This CDR3 reads CASSSPRTSGGEGTGELFF. The CDR3 DNA sequence: TGTGCCAGCAGCTCACCTCGGACTAGCGGGGGGGAGGGGACCGGGGAGCTGTTTTTT.

The chain joins TRBV5-1 to TRBJ1-4, with D unclear. The CDR3 extends over 14 amino acids. V lost 4 bases, J lost 8 bases, and 15 bases lay in between. The germline V gene encodes CDR1 SGHRS and CDR2 YFSETQ. CDR3 sequence: CASSPCGVGEKLFF. As DNA, the CDR3 is TGCGCCAGCAGCCCCTGTGGGGTGGGCGAAAAACTGTTTTTT.

The chain carries TRBV7-5 and TRBJ1-4; the D call TRBD1 from the table was never checked on the DNA. TRBV7-5 is termed a pseudogene. The CDR3 covers 15 residues. The CDR3 loop is CARSFRDRGNEKLFF. Written as DNA, the CDR3 is TGTGCCAGAAGCTTTAGGGACAGGGGTAATGAAAAACTGTTTTTT.

The DNA for the CDR3 is TGCGCCAGCAGCTTGGCAGAGACCCAGTACTTC. It encodes CASSLAETQYF. The V and J genes are TRBV5-1 and TRBJ2-5; no clear D gene. Germline CDR1 reads SGHRS; CDR2 reads YFSETQ. Deletions cut 0 bases from V and 4 bases from J, with 1 base between. This CDR3 is built from 11 residues.

This rearrangement joins TRBV29-1 to TRBJ1-5; the D is unclear. In germline, CDR1 is SQVTM, CDR2 ANQGSEA. CDR3 length: 15 amino acids. Trimming took off 6 bases at V and 1 base at J, with 16 bases between the two ends. The CDR3 DNA reads as TGCAGCGTGGCCGAAGGACCTTCGAGCAATCAGCCCCAGCATTTT. Encoded protein: CSVAEGPSSNQPQHF.

V usage is TRBV19 and J usage is TRBJ1-5, with TRBD1 matching 8 bases. The CDR3 totals 15 residues. The germline V gene encodes CDR1 LNHDA and CDR2 SQIVND (reference sequence). Trimming took 6 bases from V and 6 from J; bases not matched to a gene: 10. CDR3 bases: TGTGCCAGTAGGGGAGGACAGGGACACGGTCAGCCCCAGCATTTT. Its translation: CASRGGQGHGQPQHF. The complete variable domain, with remaining parts taken from reference TRBV19 and TRBJ1-5, reads DGGITQSPKYLFRKEGQNVTLSCEQNLNHDAMYWYRQDPGQGLRLIYYSQIVNDFQKGDIAEGYSVSREKKESFPLTVTSAQKNPTAFYLCASRGGQGHGQPQHFGDGTRLSIL.

The genes are TRBV29-1 and TRBJ1-6; D gene uncertain. CDR1 is SQVTM and CDR2 is ANQGSEA in the germline V gene. This CDR3 is built from 15 residues. The germline V and J ends were trimmed by 2 bases and 1 base, with 9 bases remaining between them. CDR3 region: CSVECRVSYNSPLHF. CDR3 in DNA: TGCAGCGTTGAATGCCGTGTGTCCTATAATTCACCCCTCCACTTT. Together with reference TRBV29-1 and TRBJ1-6, the CDR3 gives the full variable domain: SAVISQKPSRDICQRGTSLTIQCQVDSQVTMMFWYRQQPGQSLTLIATANQGSEATYESGFVIDKFPISRPNLTFSTLTVSNMSPEDSSIYLCSVECRVSYNSPLHFGNGTRLTVT.

The chain combines TRBV27 with TRBJ2-5; TRBD1 matches at 7 bases. V shed 1 base and J 1 base; nucleotides not matched to a gene: 3. CDR1 is MNHEY, CDR2 SMNVEV, per germline (reference sequence). The CDR3 is 15 residues long. This chain's CDR3 is CASSLFAGGQETQYF. In nucleotides, the CDR3 is TGTGCCAGCAGTTTATTCGCAGGGGGCCAAGAGACCCAGTACTTC.

The sample holds one count of this clone. CDR3 residues: CASSRTDRGATEAFF. The CDR3, as DNA: TGTGCCAGCAGCCGGACTGACAGGGGGGCCACTGAAGCTTTCTTT. The V gene is TRBV11-2, the J gene TRBJ1-1; 9 bases align to TRBD1. CDR3 size: 15 residues. After removal of 5 bases from V and 4 bases from J, the junction contained 8 bases not matched to a gene. The germline V gene has CDR1 SGHAT and CDR2 FQNNGV. Drawing the rest from reference TRBV11-2 and TRBJ1-1, the complete variable domain is EAGVAQSPRYKIIEKRQSVAFWCNPISGHATLYWYQQILGQGPKLLIQFQNNGVVDDSQLPKDRFSAERLKGVDSTLKIQPAKLEDSAVYLCASSRTDRGATEAFFGQGTRLTVV.

The V and J genes are TRBV7-2 and TRBJ1-5; D unresolved. The length of the CDR3 is 16 residues. Germline CDR1 SGHTA, CDR2 FQGNSA. The V end lost 5 bases, the J end lost 5 bases, and 19 bases lay between the germline ends. CDR3 nucleotide sequence: TGTGCCAGCAGCCCGGCCGCGACCATGTATGATCAGCCCCAGCATTTT. It is translated as CASSPAATMYDQPQHF.

This clone was detected a few times. The chain is built from TRBV6-6 and TRBJ1-1; 7 bases agree with TRBD1. The J segment lost 8 bases and the V segment lost 6 bases, leaving 9 bases of the junction unmatched. Per germline, CDR1 MNHNY and CDR2 SVGAGI (reference sequence). The CDR3 has 13 residues. The CDR3: CASRTPDRLEAFF. The CDR3 DNA is TGTGCCAGCAGAACCCCGGACAGGCTAGAAGCTTTCTTT.

The J gene is TRBJ1-1, the V gene TRBV2; D is undetermined. This CDR3 spans 13 amino acids. Germline CDR1 and CDR2: SNHLY and FYNNEI. V gave up 2 bases and J gave up 1 base, with 5 bases separating them. CDR3 loop: CASSELENTEAFF. CDR3 in DNA: TGTGCCAGCAGTGAACTGGAGAACACTGAAGCTTTCTTT. Using reference TRBV2 and TRBJ1-1 for the parts outside the CDR3, the full variable domain is EPEVTQTPSHQVTQMGQEVILRCVPISNHLYFYWYRQILGQKVEFLVSFYNNEISEKSEIFDDQFSVERPDGSNFTLKIRSTKLEDSAMYFCASSELENTEAFFGQGTRLTVV.

V usage is TRBV6-4 and J usage is TRBJ2-2, with D unclear. CDR3 size: 13 residues. V gave up 4 bases and J gave up 13 bases, with 16 bases separating them. Per the germline V gene, CDR1 is MRHNA and CDR2 is SNTAGT. CDR3 sequence: CASSGGTQSRLFF. In nucleotides, the CDR3 is TGTGCCAGCAGTGGAGGCACACAGTCTCGGCTGTTTTTT.

A few counts support this clone. The CDR3 DNA sequence: TGTGCCAGCAGTGGACTCACAGTCTATGGCTACACCTTC. Its protein product is CASSGLTVYGYTF. V and J are TRBV25-1 and TRBJ1-2; unclear D gene. This CDR3 spans 13 amino acids. Looked up from germline, CDR1 is MGHDK and CDR2 is SYGVNS. V was pared by 4 bases and J by 4 bases, with 10 bases between.

The V gene is TRBV3-1 (or the pseudogene TRBV3-2), the J gene TRBJ2-5; 14 bases align to TRBD2. The CDR3 runs to 17 residues. Germline V lookup: CDR1 LGHDT, CDR2 YNNKEL (reference sequence). The trim removed 4 bases at V and 1 base at J, leaving 5 bases unmatched. CDR3 amino acids: CASSPGTSGSLQETQYF. The CDR3 DNA sequence: TGTGCCAGCAGCCCCGGGACTAGCGGGAGTCTCCAAGAGACCCAGTACTTC.

The chain couples TRBV27 to TRBJ2-7, with D tentatively TRBD1 (5 bases). Looked up from germline, CDR1 is MNHEY and CDR2 is SMNVEV (reference sequence). Trimming took off 5 bases at V and 4 bases at J, with 12 bases between the two ends. CDR3 length: 13 amino acids. CDR3 bases: TGTGCCAGCAGTCCCCTCCGACAGTACGAGCAGTACTTC. It is translated as CASSPLRQYEQYF.

CDR3 coding DNA: TGTGCAGCTAGGGGGGGCTCGAATACTGAAGCTTTCTTT. It is translated as CAARGGSNTEAFF. V is TRBV3-1 (or the pseudogene TRBV3-2) and J is TRBJ1-1, with D perhaps matching TRBD1 (6 bases). The germline V gene has CDR1 LGHDT and CDR2 YNNKEL (reference sequence). The CDR3 consists of 13 residues.

V usage is TRBV3-1 (or the pseudogene TRBV3-2) and J usage is TRBJ2-3, with D possibly being TRBD2 (6 bases). Trimming took off 4 bases at V and 8 bases at J, with 7 bases between the two ends. In germline, CDR1 is LGHDT, CDR2 YNNKEL (reference sequence). There are 11 residues in the CDR3. The CDR3 coding sequence is TGTGCCAGCAGCCTGGAGGGTACGCAGTATTTT. Amino acids: CASSLEGTQYF.

The V gene is TRBV15, the J gene TRBJ1-5; D is uncertain. Germline V gene lookup returns CDR1 LNHNV and CDR2 YYDKDF (reference sequence). Trimming removed 0 bases at V and 5 bases at J, with 17 bases between. This CDR3 is built from 17 residues. In DNA form, the CDR3 reads TGTGCCACCAGCAGAGATGGGGAACAGAGTCCCGATCAGCCCCAGCATTTT. Translating it yields CATSRDGEQSPDQPQHF. Full variable domain (remainder filled in from reference TRBV15 and TRBJ1-5): DAMVIQNPRYQVTQFGKPVTLSCSQTLNHNVMYWYQQKSSQAPKLLFHYYDKDFNNEADTPDNFQSRRPNTSFCFLDIRSPGLGDTAMYLCATSRDGEQSPDQPQHFGDGTRLSIL.